The 15 T cell receptor beta chains presented below share a single source sample, sequenced in a study of tumor and adjacent non-tumor tissue in lung cancer. Three rounds of nested PCR, following a modified ARM-PCR protocol, produced the TCRbeta library. One entry per CDR3 protein, called by TCRdb with MiXCR from the multiplex PCR reads. In the table there are 120,000 or so distinct CDR3 sequences, roughly 64% of which are singletons. The template was RNA from unsorted bulk tissue. Sample: lung tumor tissue. The receptors here all came from a man aged 30 to 39 with non-small cell lung cancer.

CDR3 amino acids: CASSQDPGAPYEQYF. The CDR3 DNA reads TGCGCCAGCAGCCAAGACCCAGGAGCACCCTACGAGCAGTACTTC. The chain couples TRBV4-1 to TRBJ2-7, with no clear D. This CDR3 has 15 amino acids. With 0 bases removed from V and 2 bases from J, the gap between germline ends came to 11 bases. Germline V gene sequence: CDR1 MGHRA, CDR2 YSYEKL.

On this clonotype itself: A junction end diverges from the germline sequence, so it may reflect a read error. The V and J genes are TRBV9 and TRBJ1-6; 9 bases align to TRBD1. The germline V gene encodes CDR1 SGDLS and CDR2 YYNGEE. The CDR3 has 15 residues. The CDR3 loop reads CASNVEDRGNSPLHF. CDR3 coding DNA: TGTGCCAGCAACGTAGAGGACAGGGGCAATTCACCCCTCCACTTT.

The chain couples TRBV12-3 or TRBV12-4 to TRBJ2-1, with 9 positions matching TRBD2. Unmatched junction bases numbered 5, after V lost 6 bases and J lost 5 bases. The CDR3 runs 14 residues. CDR3 amino acids: CASSRLAGNNEQFF. In nucleotides, the CDR3 is TGTGCCAGCAGCCGGCTAGCGGGGAACAATGAGCAGTTCTTC.

This clonotype has a count of ten or more. The CDR3 loop reads CASGLVLGGPYNEQFF. The DNA of the CDR3 is TGTGCTAGTGGTTTGGTACTAGGGGGACCCTACAATGAGCAGTTCTTC. J is TRBJ2-1 and V is TRBV12-5, with D perhaps TRBD1 (6 bases). Germline CDR1 and CDR2: LGHNT and FRNRAP. The CDR3 contains 16 residues. V was cut by 0 bases and J by 2 bases, with 11 bases left in between.

In regard to this clonotype: A single base separates this from a much larger clone, so it may be a read error. V is TRBV20-1 and J is TRBJ2-4; 11 nucleotides match TRBD2. The length of the CDR3 is 16 residues. Germline lookup yields CDR1 DFQATT and CDR2 SNEGSKA (reference sequence). As DNA, the CDR3 is TGCAGTGCTAGAGAAGGTAGCGGGAGGGCCAAAAACATTCAGAACTTC. Its translation is CSAREGSGRAKNIQNF.

At least ten counts were recorded for this clonotype. V is TRBV5-6 and J is TRBJ2-1; no clear D gene. The CDR3 contains 15 residues. Germline V gene data show CDR1 as SGHDT and CDR2 as YYEEEE. V was clipped by 0 bases and J by 7 bases, with 14 bases between them. The CDR3 spells CASSLAARPGNEQFF. Written as DNA, the CDR3 is TGTGCCAGCAGCTTGGCGGCCCGGCCTGGGAATGAGCAGTTCTTC.

The chain employs TRBV11-2 and TRBJ2-5; D may be TRBD1 (6 bases). Trimming removed 5 bases at V and 5 bases at J, with 15 bases between. Germline assignment: CDR1 SGHAT and CDR2 FQNNGV. CDR3 size: 14 residues. DNA of the CDR3: TGTGCCAGCAGCCAAGTGGACAGCCAGGAGACCCAGTACTTC. Translating gives CASSQVDSQETQYF.

This clonotype was observed many times. This chain links TRBV20-1 with TRBJ1-4; D not certain. V gave up 1 base and J gave up 7 bases, with 4 bases separating them. This CDR3 has 11 amino acids. Looked up from germline, CDR1 is DFQATT and CDR2 is SNEGSKA (reference sequence). CDR3 sequence reads: CSARVGEKLFF. The CDR3 DNA sequence: TGCAGTGCTAGAGTCGGTGAAAAACTGTTTTTT.

As concerns this clonotype: The junction differs from germline at one of its ends, possibly a read error. The rearrangement links TRBV6-2 or TRBV6-3 to TRBJ1-5, with TRBD1 matching 12 bases. Germline loops: CDR1 MNHEY, CDR2 SVGEGT. The CDR3 extends over 17 amino acids. For the CDR3, the DNA is TGTGCCAGCAGCTATGTCCGGGACAGGGGGCCCAATCAGCCCCAACATTTT. It codes for CASSYVRDRGPNQPQHF.

This clonotype was counted many times. The chain employs TRBV4-3 and TRBJ2-1, with 7 bases that match TRBD1. Germline loops: CDR1 LGHNA, CDR2 YSLEER. The CDR3 is made up of 15 amino acids. Unmatched junction bases numbered 6, after V lost 0 bases and J lost 7 bases. The CDR3 sequence is CASSQDQTGLNEQFF. The CDR3 DNA reads TGCGCCAGCAGCCAAGACCAGACAGGGTTGAATGAGCAGTTCTTC.

Concerning this clonotype: A junction boundary mismatches the germline segment, possibly from a read error. The chain has TRBV12-5 and TRBJ2-3; D possibly uses TRBD1 or TRBD2 (5 bases each). The germline CDR1 and CDR2 sequences are LGHNT and FRNRAP. The CDR3 is 13 residues long. The CDR3 region is CASGLFGADTRYF. Here the CDR3 DNA reads TGTGCTAGTGGTTTGTTCGGGGCAGATACGCGGTATTTT.

As for this clonotype: A much larger clone differs from this one at a single base, so this may be a read error. The missing conserved phenylalanine or tryptophan at the end of this CDR3 makes a read error likely. This chain connects TRBV20-1 to TRBJ2-1; D could derive from TRBD1 or TRBD2 (6 bases each). CDR1 is DFQATT and CDR2 is SNEGSKA in the germline V gene (reference sequence). The CDR3 totals 16 residues. V lost 0 bases to trimming and J lost 3 bases, with 15 bases between them. CDR3 nucleotides: TGCAGTGCTAGAGATTCGGGGGCTAGCGACTACAATGAGCAGTTCTTA. Its protein product is CSARDSGASDYNEQFL.

For this clonotype: The germline gene is not matched at one end of the junction; a read error may be the cause. V is TRBV24-1 and J is TRBJ2-1, with 11 bases that match TRBD1. The CDR3 spans 16 residues. Germline loops: CDR1 KGHDR, CDR2 SFDVKD. CDR3 loop: CASSVPGTGGLDEQFF. CDR3 bases: TGTGCCAGCAGTGTCCCCGGGACAGGGGGTTTGGATGAGCAGTTCTTC.

The chain carries TRBV6-4 and TRBJ1-6; 7 nucleotides line up with TRBD1. This CDR3 contains 13 residues. Trimming at V came to 6 bases and at J to 10 bases, leaving 6 bases not matched to a gene. Germline CDR1 is MRHNA and CDR2 is SNTAGT. The chain's CDR3 is CASRTGYGSPLHF. For the CDR3, the DNA is TGTGCCAGCAGGACAGGGTACGGGTCACCCCTCCACTTT.

Only one count was recorded for this clonotype. The J gene is TRBJ2-5, the V gene TRBV20-1, with a possible D match to TRBD2 (6 bases). Germline-derived CDR1 and CDR2 are DFQATT and SNEGSKA (reference sequence). There are 14 residues in the CDR3. V gave up 3 bases and J gave up 4 bases, with 15 bases separating them. CDR3 sequence reads: CSARASAPSETQYF. In DNA, the CDR3 is TGCAGTGCTAGGGCTAGCGCCCCCTCAGAGACCCAGTACTTC.